Each of the 17 T cell receptor beta chains below was sequenced from the same sample in a study of Ad26.COV2.S vaccination and SARS-CoV-2 variants. Some clones are missing from TCRdb's copy, which holds only in-frame ones; the method was immunoSEQ multiplex PCR. The sample contains about 680,000 clones, roughly 90% of which appear only once. Stated treatment: roughly 18 received Ad26.COV2.S at low or high dose, single or two shots; roughly 5 received placebo; per-sample allocation not given. Following the first vaccine or placebo injection, samples were taken on day 63. The sample consisted of peripheral blood, taken in a trial of Ad26.COV2.S vaccine versus placebo. The receptor source for this set is a person between 18 and 65 years old who received the Ad26.COV2.S COVID-19 vaccine or a placebo.

The rearrangement uses TRBV7-6 and TRBJ2-5; possibly TRBD2 for D (6 bases). Deletions cut 7 bases from V and 3 bases from J, with 12 bases between. CDR1 and CDR2 from the germline V gene are SGHVS and FNYEAQ. The CDR3 length is 13 residues. CDR3 sequence: CASTSARKETQYF. In DNA, the CDR3 is TGTGCCAGCACTAGCGCGCGGAAAGAGACCCAGTACTTC. The variable domain in full, with the rest retrieved from reference TRBV7-6 and TRBJ2-5, is GAGVSQSPRYKVTKRGQDVALRCDPISGHVSLYWYRQALGQGPEFLTYFNYEAQQDKSGLPNDRFSAERPEGSISTLTIQRTEQRDSAMYRCASTSARKETQYFGPGTRLLVL.

V gene TRBV15 combines with J gene TRBJ1-1, with D unresolved. Germline V gene lookup returns CDR1 LNHNV and CDR2 YYDKDF (reference sequence). The ends were cut back, 0 bases at V and 5 bases at J, with 13 bases in the middle. The CDR3 spans 15 residues. The CDR3 protein is CATSRDSVGLTEAFF. CDR3 nucleotide sequence: TGTGCCACCAGCAGAGATTCAGTAGGGCTTACTGAAGCTTTCTTT.

The gene calls are TRBV30 and TRBJ1-3, with D perhaps matching TRBD1 (6 bases). The CDR3 has 13 amino acids. V was shortened by 3 bases and J by 7 bases, with 13 bases between the two germline ends. Germline V gene lookup returns CDR1 GTSNPN and CDR2 SVGIG (reference sequence). The CDR3: CAWRRDIRNTIYF. The CDR3 bases are TGTGCCTGGAGGAGGGACATTCGCAACACCATATATTTT.

The chain combines TRBV10-3 with TRBJ1-1; D remains unclear. The CDR3 has 10 residues. Germline-derived CDR1 and CDR2 are ENHRY and SYGVKD. Trimming took 9 bases from V and 10 from J, leaving 12 bases between them. The CDR3 loop reads CAMGSPLAFF. The CDR3 DNA reads as TGTGCCATGGGCAGCCCCCTAGCTTTCTTT.

This clone came up a few times. The rearrangement uses TRBV30 and TRBJ1-2; no definite D call. The CDR3 spans 12 residues. Germline-derived CDR1 and CDR2 are GTSNPN and SVGIG (reference sequence). Trimming took 1 base from V and 4 from J, leaving 7 bases between them. CDR3 coding DNA: TGTGCCTGGAGTGGTTGGAGCTATGGCTACACCTTC. Translating it yields CAWSGWSYGYTF.

V gene TRBV10-3 combines with J gene TRBJ2-7, with D possibly TRBD2 on 6 matching bases. With 0 bases removed from V and 3 bases from J, the gap between germline ends came to 12 bases. The CDR3 loop spans 15 amino acids. Per the germline V gene, CDR1 is ENHRY and CDR2 is SYGVKD. CDR3: CAISESGTSYYEQYF. CDR3 coding DNA: TGTGCCATCAGTGAGTCGGGTACTAGCTACTACGAGCAGTACTTC.

CDR3: CASNFGTGSDEQFF. CDR3 DNA sequence: TGCGCCAGCAACTTCGGGACAGGGTCCGATGAGCAGTTCTTC. The gene calls are TRBV5-1 and TRBJ2-1; TRBD1 agrees at 9 bases. Germline V gene sequence: CDR1 SGHRS, CDR2 YFSETQ. With 6 bases clipped from V and 8 bases from J, the junction kept 9 bases outside the gene matches. CDR3 length: 14 residues.

The chain uses TRBV27 and TRBJ1-4, with 7 bases aligning to TRBD1. Germline lookup yields CDR1 MNHEY and CDR2 SMNVEV (reference sequence). V was pared by 5 bases and J by 7 bases, with 7 bases of the junction left unmatched. The CDR3 runs to 14 residues. The CDR3 loop is CASSPRGAGEKLFF. CDR3 coding DNA: TGTGCCAGCAGTCCCAGGGGGGCCGGTGAAAAACTGTTTTTT.

Here the CDR3 DNA reads TGTGCCAGCAGTTACGTTGGCGACTCCTACGAGCAGTACTTC. Its translation is CASSYVGDSYEQYF. The genes are TRBV6-6 and TRBJ2-7; D gene unclear. The CDR3 is made up of 14 amino acids. Trimming pared 2 bases from V and 0 bases from J, leaving 8 bases between. CDR1 and CDR2 (germline): MNHNY, SVGAGI (reference sequence).

The gene calls are TRBV6-6 and TRBJ2-5; D not certain. The CDR3 loop spans 11 amino acids. V was trimmed by 2 bases and J by 5 bases, leaving 3 bases between them. Germline V lookup: CDR1 MNHNY, CDR2 SVGAGI (reference sequence). The CDR3 spells CASSYTETQYF. Here the CDR3 DNA reads TGTGCCAGCAGTTACACGGAGACCCAGTACTTC.

The chain joins TRBV19 to TRBJ1-5; D is undetermined. Looked up from germline, CDR1 is LNHDA and CDR2 is SQIVND (reference sequence). The CDR3 contains 14 residues. V lost 6 bases and J lost 1, with 10 bases in between. The CDR3 loop is CASRLPASNQPQHF. CDR3 DNA sequence: TGTGCCAGTAGACTCCCGGCCAGCAATCAGCCCCAGCATTTT. The whole variable domain, filled in from reference TRBV19 and TRBJ1-5, reads DGGITQSPKYLFRKEGQNVTLSCEQNLNHDAMYWYRQDPGQGLRLIYYSQIVNDFQKGDIAEGYSVSREKKESFPLTVTSAQKNPTAFYLCASRLPASNQPQHFGDGTRLSIL.

The V call is TRBV6-5, the J call TRBJ1-3; D not certain. CDR3 length equals 14 residues. Germline CDR1 MNHEY, CDR2 SVGAGI. The V end was cut by 6 bases, the J end by 8 bases, with 17 bases between. CDR3 nucleotide sequence: TGTGCCAGCAGCCGCCAGGACCTCGTGGACACCATATATTTT. It codes for CASSRQDLVDTIYF.

The V gene is TRBV3-1 (or the pseudogene TRBV3-2), the J gene TRBJ1-2; D is unresolved. Germline-derived CDR1 and CDR2 are LGHDT and YNNKEL (reference sequence). Trimming stripped 0 bases from V and 8 bases from J, with 10 bases between. This CDR3 comprises 13 residues. The CDR3 loop is CASSQERTLGYTF. The CDR3 DNA is TGTGCCAGCAGCCAAGAGAGGACGTTGGGCTACACCTTC.

The chain links TRBV24-1 to TRBJ2-1; TRBD1 agrees at 11 bases. CDR3 size: 16 residues. Unmatched junction bases numbered 5, after V lost 3 bases and J lost 5 bases. Germline V gene lookup returns CDR1 KGHDR and CDR2 SFDVKD. Written as DNA, the CDR3 is TGTGCCACCAGTGATGCCCGGGACAGGGGGAACAATGAGCAGTTCTTC. Translation: CATSDARDRGNNEQFF.

The rearrangement joins TRBV27 to TRBJ2-2; 7 bases align to TRBD1. The junction had 16 bases not matched to a gene; V was cut back by 5 bases and J by 4 bases. Germline V gives CDR1 MNHEY, CDR2 SMNVEV (reference sequence). The CDR3 is 18 amino acids. The CDR3 sequence: CASSGRIVSQGVTGELFF. The CDR3 coding sequence is TGTGCCAGCAGTGGACGGATCGTTTCCCAGGGGGTCACCGGGGAGCTGTTTTTT.

The genes are TRBV25-1 and TRBJ2-3; 7 bases are shared with TRBD1. Germline V gene lookup returns CDR1 MGHDK and CDR2 SYGVNS. The CDR3 covers 16 residues. V lost 4 bases and J lost 1; bases outside the gene matches: 8. The CDR3 is CASSVPKTGRTDTQYF. Written as DNA, the CDR3 is TGTGCCAGCAGTGTTCCGAAGACAGGGCGCACAGATACGCAGTATTTT.

The rearrangement links TRBV7-9 to TRBJ2-5; a possible D gene is TRBD2 (6 bases). CDR1 is SEHNR and CDR2 is FQNEAQ in the germline V gene (reference sequence). The CDR3 runs to 13 residues. V lost 3 bases to trimming and J lost 7 bases, with 12 bases between them. The CDR3 bases are TGTGCCAGCAGCTTTAACCCCGGGGGGACCCAGTACTTC. Protein product: CASSFNPGGTQYF.